The clone carrying this T cell receptor beta chain is deemed medium-sized. This record comes from a study of response to subunit inactivated influenza vaccine. MiXCR, run by TCRdb on the RT-PCR reads, gives a single entry per CDR3 protein. The sample carries almost 250,000 distinct CDR3 sequences, roughly an eighth recorded once. Germline-derived CDR1 and CDR2 are SQVTM and ANQGSEA. CDR3 length: 13 amino acids. The ends were cut back, 2 bases at V and 4 bases at J, with 11 bases in the middle. This clonotype was sampled from a man aged 50 or older who received an inactivated influenza vaccine. This chain connects TRBV29-1 to TRBJ2-5; the D gene could be TRBD1 or TRBD2 (6 bases each). Specimen: non-naive T cells sorted from PBMCs, collected 14 to 15 days before vaccination. As DNA, the CDR3 is TGCAGCGTTGAACCCTGGGGGGCAGAGACCCAGTACTTC. It encodes CSVEPWGAETQYF.